This T cell receptor (beta chain) stems from a study of T-cell memory formation after mild COVID-19. As for the study in general: Largely, the TCR clusters proved donor specific.

This clonotype was seen a few times. Its specificity is unknown. Study results and caveats: Mainly in CM and EM were contracting CD4+ clones; CD8+ were in EMRA. Day 15 to 85 contracting clones showed balanced CD4/CD8; later expanders leaned CD4+. There were some responding clones in pre-infection memory, which suggested that cross-reactive memory had joined.

This CDR3 region has 16 residues. Trimming shortened V by 12 bases and J by 5 bases, and 28 bases separated the two germline ends. CDR1 is KGHDR and CDR2 is SFDVKD in the germline V gene. TCRdb re-called the 5' RACE reads with MiXCR, one entry per CDR3 protein. Of approximately 430,000 distinct CDR3 sequences in the sample, under 25% were seen once. The sample consisted of PBMCs or a T cell subset sorted from them (not recorded which). The V and J genes are TRBV24-1 and TRBJ2-7; maybe TRBD2 (6 bases). The clonotype originates from an adult woman who had mild COVID-19 (a few samples of this study predate the infection). Cell type and time point are not known. This chain's CDR3 is CAAGLLRIPAIHEQYF. The CDR3 DNA sequence: TGTGCCGCGGGGCTTTTGAGGATCCCCGCTATACACGAGCAGTACTTC.